This T cell receptor (beta chain) was recovered during a study of OX40 agonist ivuxolimab in advanced cancers. In the study overall: The mean age was approximately 60 years, ranging from about 20 to 79, with around four fifths of participants male.

Produced via immunoSEQ multiplex PCR; TCRdb's table is partial and in-frame only. The sample records some 20,000 clones, 70% to 80% being singletons. This CDR3 contains 15 residues. V was pared by 2 bases and J by 1 base, with 12 bases between. Per germline, CDR1 SGHRS and CDR2 YFSETQ. The sequence was collected from an adult with an advanced solid tumor such as melanoma, head and neck, liver or kidney cancer. The genes are TRBV5-1 and TRBJ2-5; TRBD2 is a possible D gene (7 bases). The material was CD4+ or CD8+ T cells sorted from blood, obtained in a trial of the OX40 agonist ivuxolimab. The CDR3 region has the DNA TGCGCCAGCAGCTTAGGGGGAGGGGTCCAAGAGACCCAGTACTTC. As protein: CASSLGGGVQETQYF.